This T cell receptor beta chain was documented in a study of a mutant IDH1 vaccine in newly diagnosed glioma. Study as a whole: Antecedent treatment encompassed radiotherapy, temozolomide, or their combination; the majority received both.

Time point indicated: week 5, during vaccination. All doses held 300 ug of mutant IDH1 20-mer peptide, with topical imiquimod. There were new WHO grade 3 or 4 astrocytomas in the donors, and these were IDH1-mutant and ATRX-lost. This clone appeared once. Antigen unknown. Measured with immunoSEQ multiplex PCR; TCRdb has only the in-frame clones, and not every one. The sample yields about 60,000 clones, 84% seen once. Germline V lookup: CDR1 MNHNS, CDR2 SASEGT. Trimming cost V 4 bases and J 6 bases; bases outside gene matches: 6. The CDR3 consists of 15 residues. This sample comprised PBMCs, obtained from a glioma patient whose treatment included an IDH1 peptide vaccine. This TCR was sampled from a woman in her forties or fifties with glioma. The chain is built from TRBV6-1 and TRBJ1-5, with TRBD1 matching over 10 bases. The CDR3 spells CASSAGTGDSQPQHF. The DNA for the CDR3 is TGTGCCAGCAGTGCCGGGACAGGGGACAGTCAGCCCCAGCATTTT.